The 9 T cell receptor beta chains presented below share a single source sample, sequenced in a study of blood T cell repertoires in COVID-19. Sequencing was performed with immunoSEQ multiplex PCR; in TCRdb, only in-frame clones are kept and a portion is missing. Of roughly 84,000 clones listed, more than 80% are singletons. Sequencing input: peripheral blood. The receptor set was obtained from a woman older than 75 with acute or convalescent COVID-19.

This clone was seen a handful of times. The chain is built from TRBV6-2 or TRBV6-3 and TRBJ1-5; 7 bases match TRBD1. In germline, CDR1 is MNHEY, CDR2 SVGEGT. The ends lost 2 bases at V and 3 bases at J; junction bases unmatched: 4. This CDR3 spans 15 amino acids. The CDR3 reads CASSYVQGNNQPQHF. The CDR3 DNA is TGTGCCAGCAGTTACGTACAGGGGAACAATCAGCCCCAGCATTTT.

J is TRBJ2-1 and V is TRBV7-2; 9 bases agree with TRBD1. Trimming removed 4 bases from V and 8 bases from J; junction bases left unmatched: 6. The CDR3 spans 14 residues. Germline CDR1 SGHTA, CDR2 FQGNSA. The CDR3 DNA reads TGTGCCAGCAGCTCCGGGACAGGGCGTCATGAGCAGTTCTTC. Protein: CASSSGTGRHEQFF.

This clone has just a few counts. This chain uses TRBV9 with TRBJ2-2; 8 bases agree with TRBD1. CDR3 length: 15 residues. Per germline, CDR1 SGDLS and CDR2 YYNGEE. J lost 6 bases, V lost 3 bases, and 7 bases had no gene match. The CDR3 DNA reads as TGTGCCAGCAGCGGCCTAGGACAGGGCCCCGGGGAGCTGTTTTTT. Its protein is CASSGLGQGPGELFF.

V and J are TRBV5-4 and TRBJ2-1, with TRBD1 matching over 12 bases. With V trimmed by 3 bases and J by 8 bases, 9 bases remained unmatched. This CDR3 region has 16 residues. CDR1 and CDR2 from the germline V gene are SGHNT and YYREEE (reference sequence). CDR3 sequence: CASSSGTGGVWDEQFF. CDR3 DNA: TGTGCCAGCAGCTCCGGGACAGGGGGCGTATGGGATGAGCAGTTCTTC.

This clone was seen just once. This chain joins TRBV30 and TRBJ1-3, with unresolved D. The CDR3 sequence is 16 residues long. Germline V gives CDR1 GTSNPN, CDR2 SVGIG (reference sequence). Trimming took 0 bases from V and 2 from J, leaving 14 bases between them. The CDR3 DNA follows: TGTGCCTGGAGTGTAGGTTTCCCCGGGGCTGGAAACACCATATATTTT. It yields the protein CAWSVGFPGAGNTIYF.

The chain links TRBV28 to TRBJ2-7; D may be TRBD2 (6 bases). The V and J ends lost 6 bases and 4 bases respectively, with 19 bases between them. Germline CDR1 MDHEN, CDR2 SYDVKM. The CDR3 is 15 amino acids. CDR3 sequence: CASRLPTGVGYEQYF. The DNA for the CDR3 is TGTGCCAGCAGACTGCCCACGGGGGTCGGTTACGAGCAGTACTTC.

This clone was counted a single time. The CDR3 DNA is TGTGCCAGCTCACCAACGGAGAGGGTTGACACTGAAGCTTTCTTT. Translating gives CASSPTERVDTEAFF. The J gene is TRBJ1-1, the V gene TRBV18, with no clear D. Trimming took off 2 bases at V and 3 bases at J, with 13 bases between the two ends. CDR3 length: 15 amino acids. In germline, CDR1 is KGHSH, CDR2 LQKENI.

This chain connects TRBV6-1 to TRBJ1-3, with 8 positions matching TRBD1. CDR3 size: 15 residues. Germline lookup yields CDR1 MNHNS and CDR2 SASEGT. With V trimmed by 5 bases and J by 2 bases, 5 bases remained unmatched. CDR3 sequence (DNA): TGTGCCAGCAGTTCACAGGGGGACCCTGGAAACACCATATATTTT. It encodes CASSSQGDPGNTIYF.

The chain employs TRBV19 and TRBJ2-6; D is perhaps TRBD1 (5 bases). This CDR3 region has 17 residues. Trimming took off 2 bases at V and 0 bases at J, with 11 bases between the two ends. CDR1 is LNHDA and CDR2 is SQIVND in the germline V gene (reference sequence). CDR3 sequence (DNA): TGTGCCAGTAGTATACCAGGGTTAGGCTCTGGGGCCAACGTCCTGACTTTC. This gives the protein CASSIPGLGSGANVLTF.